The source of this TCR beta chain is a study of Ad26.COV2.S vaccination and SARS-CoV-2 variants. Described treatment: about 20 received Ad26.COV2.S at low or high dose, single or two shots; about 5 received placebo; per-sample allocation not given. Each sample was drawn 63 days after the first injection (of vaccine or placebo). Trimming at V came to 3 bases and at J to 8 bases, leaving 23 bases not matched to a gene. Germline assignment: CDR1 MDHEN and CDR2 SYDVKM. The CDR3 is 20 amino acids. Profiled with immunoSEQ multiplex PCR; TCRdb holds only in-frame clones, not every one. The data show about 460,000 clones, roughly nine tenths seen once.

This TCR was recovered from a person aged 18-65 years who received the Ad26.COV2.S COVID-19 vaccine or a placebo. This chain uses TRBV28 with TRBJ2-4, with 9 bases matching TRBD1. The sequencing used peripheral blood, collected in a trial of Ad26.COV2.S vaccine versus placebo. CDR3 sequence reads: CASSFYSPGQGISRRYIQYF. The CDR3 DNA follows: TGTGCCAGCAGTTTCTACTCCCCGGGACAGGGAATAAGTAGGAGATACATTCAGTACTTC.